The rows below give T cell receptor beta chains drawn from one sample of a study of blood T cells in healthy people across ages. TCRdb ran MiXCR on the 5' RACE reads and lists one entry per CDR3 protein. In the table there are 800,000 to 950,000 distinct CDR3 sequences, almost 30% of which are singletons. Another study also made use of these data, one on T cells of mothers and their children.

The sample comprised blood. The receptors originated from a woman between 35 and 50 years old in good health. Both conserved end residues are part of each CDR3. A D gene is named only where the DNA matches it firmly. Some rows have no size entry. The others give once, few or many, or a class for an expanded clone.

D	J	size	V	CDR3	DNA
TRBD1	TRBJ1-2	few	TRBV12-3/TRBV12-4	CASSLRTGGARGYTF	TGTGCCAGCAGTTTACGGACAGGGGGGGCTCGCGGCTACACCTTC
TRBD2	TRBJ2-1	NA	TRBV28	CASSPRLAGHMNEQFF	TGTGCCAGCAGTCCCCGACTAGCGGGGCATATGAATGAGCAGTTCTTC
NA	TRBJ2-5	many	TRBV7-9	CASSLASSGTQYF	TGTGCCAGCAGCTTAGCGTCCAGTGGGACCCAGTACTTC
TRBD1	TRBJ2-5	NA	TRBV20-1	CSARWTGWENEQYF	TGCAGTGCGCGATGGACAGGGTGGGAAAATGAGCAGTACTTC
NA	TRBJ2-1	few	TRBV7-2	CASSLDWRGRVYNEQFF	TGTGCCAGCAGCTTAGATTGGAGGGGTAGGGTATACAATGAGCAGTTCTTC
NA	TRBJ1-1	few	TRBV12-3/TRBV12-4	CASSPRRHMNTEAFF	TGTGCCAGCAGTCCCCGACGTCATATGAACACTGAAGCTTTCTTT
NA	TRBJ2-1	NA	TRBV5-1	CASSLEGRISSYNEQFF	TGCGCCAGCAGCTTGGAAGGCCGCATCAGCTCCTACAATGAGCAGTTCTTC
NA	TRBJ1-1	few	TRBV6-5	CASSYSGNRANTEAFF	TGTGCCAGCAGTTACTCCGGTAACAGGGCCAACACTGAAGCTTTCTTT
NA	TRBJ1-2	many	TRBV29-1	CSVEEAQLGYTF	TGCAGCGTTGAAGAGGCCCAATTAGGCTACACCTTC
NA	TRBJ2-4	few	TRBV5-6	CASSFLGQGREQYF	TGTGCCAGCAGCTTCTTGGGTCAGGGGAGGGAGCAGTACTTC
NA	TRBJ2-7	NA	TRBV15	CATSRGPLYEQYF	TGTGCCACCAGCAGGGGACCACTCTACGAGCAGTACTTC
NA	TRBJ1-5	NA	TRBV27	CASSLSRTNNQPQHF	TGTGCCAGCAGTTTATCCCGTACTAACAATCAGCCCCAGCATTTT
TRBD1	TRBJ2-5	few	TRBV7-2	CASRITGGAYETQYF	TGTGCCAGCAGGATAACAGGGGGCGCGTACGAGACCCAGTACTTC
NA	TRBJ1-4	many	TRBV29-1	CSVGRNEKLFF	TGCAGCGTTGGCCGAAATGAAAAACTGTTTTTT
TRBD1	TRBJ2-2	few	TRBV11-2	CASSPAPAYLIQGPNTGELFF	TGTGCCAGCAGCCCCGCCCCGGCCTATCTAATACAGGGGCCGAACACCGGGGAGCTGTTTTTT
NA	TRBJ2-3	NA	TRBV12-3/TRBV12-4	CASSLRTVRADTQYF	TGTGCCAGCAGTTTAAGGACCGTGCGCGCAGATACGCAGTATTTT
TRBD2	TRBJ2-1	many	TRBV29-1	CSVEGLAGRIYNEQFF	TGCAGCGTTGAGGGACTAGCGGGTCGGATCTACAATGAGCAGTTCTTC
NA	TRBJ1-6	many	TRBV4-1	CASSPGHPNSPLHF	TGCGCCAGCAGCCCGGGACATCCTAATTCACCCCTCCACTTT
NA	TRBJ2-2	NA	TRBV6-2/TRBV6-3	CASSSLRQRPNTGELFF	TGTGCCAGCAGTTCATTGAGACAGCGTCCGAACACCGGGGAGCTGTTTTTT
NA	TRBJ2-5	NA	TRBV11-3	CASSLDPASETQYF	TGTGCCAGCAGCTTAGACCCAGCTTCGGAGACCCAGTACTTC
NA	TRBJ2-7	NA	TRBV7-2	CASSLALGWADSYEQYF	TGTGCCAGCAGCTTAGCACTAGGTTGGGCAGACTCCTACGAGCAGTACTTC
NA	TRBJ2-7	few	TRBV7-9	CASSVTRDRPYEQYF	TGTGCCAGCAGCGTAACCCGGGACCGCCCTTACGAGCAGTACTTC
NA	TRBJ2-6	few	TRBV7-9	CASSLEIESLASSGANVLTF	TGTGCCAGCAGCTTAGAAATTGAGTCCCTGGCGTCCTCTGGGGCCAACGTCCTGACTTTC
NA	TRBJ1-1	NA	TRBV20-1	CSARIQGQNTEAFF	TGCAGTGCCAGGATACAGGGCCAGAACACTGAAGCTTTCTTT
TRBD1	TRBJ1-4	few	TRBV5-1	CASSPTTGTANEKLFF	TGCGCCAGCAGCCCAACTACAGGGACAGCTAATGAAAAACTGTTTTTT